The 21 T cell receptor beta chains below were found in one sample sequenced in a study of blood T cell repertoires in COVID-19. Libraries were prepared by immunoSEQ multiplex PCR; TCRdb keeps only in-frame clonotypes and omits some of them. This sample has roughly 100,000 clones, with approximately 89% found just once. The sequencing sample was made of peripheral blood. These receptors all come from a woman older than 75 with active COVID-19.

In its sample, this clone was seen a few times. The chain employs TRBV5-6 and TRBJ2-1; 11 positions match TRBD2. CDR3 length: 16 residues. Germline CDR1 and CDR2: SGHDT and YYEEEE. The V segment lost 3 bases and the J segment 4 bases; nucleotides outside the gene matches: 6. This chain's CDR3 is CASSWGTSGLYNEQFF. CDR3 coding DNA: TGTGCCAGCAGCTGGGGGACTAGCGGATTATACAATGAGCAGTTCTTC.

The CDR3 DNA reads as TGTGCCAGCAGTGAAGCGGGAGGGCCTAGCACAGATACGCAGTATTTT. Translated, it gives CASSEAGGPSTDTQYF. This chain uses TRBV28 with TRBJ2-3, with TRBD2 matching 10 bases. The J segment lost 0 bases and the V segment lost 5 bases, leaving 5 bases of the junction unmatched. The CDR3 extends over 16 amino acids. Germline loops: CDR1 MDHEN, CDR2 SYDVKM.

The genes are TRBV28 and TRBJ1-2, with D unresolved. Germline-derived CDR1 and CDR2 are MDHEN and SYDVKM. The CDR3 covers 11 residues. V shed 3 bases and J shed 9 bases, with 8 bases lying between them. The CDR3 spells CASSFLQRYTF. DNA for the CDR3: TGTGCCAGCAGTTTCCTACAGCGCTACACCTTC.

The chain combines TRBV2 with TRBJ2-5, with 8 bases that match TRBD2. J gave up 5 bases and V 6 bases, and 11 bases lay outside the gene matches. This CDR3 has 15 residues. Germline-derived CDR1 and CDR2 are SNHLY and FYNNEI. Here the CDR3 DNA reads TGTGCCAGCAGGGGATTTAGCGGGATCCAGGAGACCCAGTACTTC. The encoded protein is CASRGFSGIQETQYF. The full variable domain, rest sourced from reference TRBV2 and TRBJ2-5, is EPEVTQTPSHQVTQMGQEVILRCVPISNHLYFYWYRQILGQKVEFLVSFYNNEISEKSEIFDDQFSVERPDGSNFTLKIRSTKLEDSAMYFCASRGFSGIQETQYFGPGTRLLVL.

The chain recombines TRBV2 with TRBJ1-4; D is possibly TRBD1 (6 bases). This CDR3 comprises 13 residues. Germline V CDR1 and CDR2: SNHLY, FYNNEI. V lost 7 bases and J 8 bases, leaving 14 bases between the germline ends. This chain's CDR3 is CASNQEQGEKLFF. Written as DNA, the CDR3 is TGTGCCAGCAATCAGGAACAGGGAGAAAAACTGTTTTTT.

The chain joins TRBV6-5 to TRBJ2-3; 9 bases map to TRBD2. The CDR3 totals 16 residues. The junction had 6 bases not matched to a gene; V was cut back by 0 bases and J by 5 bases. Germline CDR1 reads MNHEY; CDR2 reads SVGAGI. The CDR3 reads CASSYSLAGSVDTQYF. CDR3 coding DNA: TGTGCCAGCAGTTACTCGCTAGCGGGAAGTGTAGATACGCAGTATTTT.

The CDR3: CASKRGNPNLAKNIQYF. CDR3 nucleotide sequence: TGTGCCAGCAAAAGGGGGAACCCAAACCTAGCCAAAAACATTCAGTACTTC. This chain joins TRBV2 and TRBJ2-4, with D perhaps TRBD1 (6 bases). Germline CDR1 reads SNHLY; CDR2 reads FYNNEI. The CDR3 is 17 amino acids. V shed 7 bases and J shed 0 bases, with 19 bases lying between them.

The rearrangement joins TRBV3-1 (or the pseudogene TRBV3-2) to TRBJ2-7, with D unclear. CDR3 size: 13 residues. Germline V CDR1 and CDR2: LGHDT, YNNKEL (reference sequence). V dropped 0 bases and J dropped 3 bases, with 6 bases sitting between them. In DNA form, the CDR3 reads TGTGCCAGCAGCCAAGATTATAGCTACGAGCAGTACTTC. It specifies CASSQDYSYEQYF.

The chain links TRBV7-2 to TRBJ2-2; 7 bases line up with TRBD2. Germline loops: CDR1 SGHTA, CDR2 FQGNSA. V lost 2 bases and J lost 3; bases outside the gene matches: 6. The CDR3 is made up of 16 amino acids. This CDR3 reads CASSLTPSGYTGELFF. As DNA, the CDR3 is TGTGCCAGCAGCTTAACTCCTAGCGGATACACCGGGGAGCTGTTTTTT. Variable domain in full (rest from reference TRBV7-2 and TRBJ2-2): GAGVSQSPSNKVTEKGKDVELRCDPISGHTALYWYRQSLGQGLEFLIYFQGNSAPDKSGLPSDRFSAERTGGSVSTLTIQRTQQEDSAVYLCASSLTPSGYTGELFFGEGSRLTVL.

This clone was observed a handful of times. The rearrangement links TRBV7-9 to TRBJ2-7, with TRBD1 identical over 7 bases. The CDR3 loop spans 16 amino acids. Germline V gene lookup returns CDR1 SEHNR and CDR2 FQNEAQ (reference sequence). Trimming took 4 bases from V and 4 from J; bases not matched to a gene: 13. CDR3 nucleotide sequence: TGTGCCAGCAGCTCGGATACGAAGGGACAGCTATACGAGCAGTACTTC. This sequence encodes CASSSDTKGQLYEQYF. Complete variable domain (other parts from reference TRBV7-9 and TRBJ2-7): DTGVSQNPRHKITKRGQNVTFRCDPISEHNRLYWYRQTLGQGPEFLTYFQNEAQLEKSRLLSDRFSAERPKGSFSTLEIQRTEQGDSAMYLCASSSDTKGQLYEQYFGPGTRLTVT.

The table lists this clone with a few counts. The V and J genes are TRBV7-2 and TRBJ1-6; possibly TRBD1 for D (6 bases). V lost 6 bases and J 5 bases, leaving 11 bases between the germline ends. CDR3 size: 14 residues. The germline gives CDR1 SGHTA, CDR2 FQGNSA. Here the CDR3 reads CASRVGQNNSPLHF. The CDR3 nucleotides are TGTGCCAGCAGGGTTGGACAGAATAATTCACCCCTCCACTTT.

The chain has TRBV29-1 and TRBJ2-3, with 10 bases lining up with TRBD2. V dropped 7 bases and J dropped 0; count of bases not matched to a gene: 10. The CDR3 is made up of 16 amino acids. The V gene's germline CDR1 is SQVTM and CDR2 ANQGSEA. This CDR3 is CSARTSGAASTDTQYF. The DNA of the CDR3 is TGCAGCGCCCGGACTAGCGGAGCCGCGAGCACAGATACGCAGTATTTT.

The V call is TRBV5-1, the J call TRBJ2-2; possibly TRBD2 for D (5 bases). Germline assignment: CDR1 SGHRS and CDR2 YFSETQ. The ends were cut back, 1 base at V and 3 bases at J, with 16 bases in the middle. The CDR3 runs to 17 residues. CDR3 DNA: TGCGCCAGCAGCTTGAGCCCCGGATTGAGGGACACCGGGGAGCTGTTTTTT. This gives the protein CASSLSPGLRDTGELFF.

This rearrangement joins TRBV7-9 to TRBJ1-4; D is possibly TRBD1 (5 bases). Between the trimmed V and J ends, which lost 1 base and 4 bases, there was a span of 10 bases. CDR1 is SEHNR and CDR2 is FQNEAQ in the germline V gene (reference sequence). This CDR3 has 15 residues. The CDR3 DNA follows: TGTGCCAGCAGCTTAGAGGGGCTAGGTAATGAAAAACTGTTTTTT. Translating gives CASSLEGLGNEKLFF.

The V gene is TRBV15, the J gene TRBJ1-6, with D hard to call. Per germline, CDR1 LNHNV and CDR2 YYDKDF (reference sequence). This CDR3 is built from 16 residues. With 0 bases removed from V and 11 bases from J, the gap between germline ends came to 17 bases. DNA for the CDR3: TGTGCCACCAGCAGAGATCAGGCGTGGAACAGCCCACCCCTCCACTTT. Amino acids: CATSRDQAWNSPPLHF.

This clone has a handful of counts. The chain uses TRBV5-1 and TRBJ2-7; the match to TRBD1 covers 7 bases. Germline values: CDR1 SGHRS, CDR2 YFSETQ. J lost 3 bases, V lost 2 bases, and 5 bases had no gene match. The CDR3 has 14 residues. For the CDR3, the DNA is TGCGCCAGCAGCTTCGACAGGGAGCTCTACGAGCAGTACTTC. It is translated as CASSFDRELYEQYF.

V gene TRBV7-3 combines with J gene TRBJ2-3; 11 positions agree with TRBD2. The CDR3 sequence is 16 residues long. CDR1 SGHTA and CDR2 FQGTGA come from the germline V gene. V gave up 2 bases and J gave up 4 bases; unmatched junction bases: 5. CDR3 amino acids: CASSLGLAGGADTQYF. The DNA for the CDR3 is TGTGCCAGCAGCTTAGGGCTAGCGGGGGGTGCAGATACGCAGTATTTT.

The chain uses TRBV5-4 and TRBJ1-3; a weak D match, TRBD1 (5 bases). V lost 0 bases to trimming and J lost 4 bases, with 8 bases between them. In germline, CDR1 is SGHNT, CDR2 YYREEE (reference sequence). The CDR3 length is 14 residues. CDR3 coding DNA: TGTGCCAGCAGCTTGGGGACACCGGGAAACACCATATATTTT. Translation: CASSLGTPGNTIYF.

The rearrangement uses TRBV18 and TRBJ2-5; 7 bases are shared with TRBD1. CDR1 KGHSH and CDR2 LQKENI come from the germline V gene. The length of the CDR3 is 12 residues. The V segment lost 6 bases and the J segment 5 bases; nucleotides outside the gene matches: 3. The DNA of the CDR3 is TGTGCCAGCTCTTCCAGGGGGGAGACCCAGTACTTC. This gives the protein CASSSRGETQYF.

The chain is built from TRBV18 and TRBJ1-5; D gene unclear. The CDR3 extends over 14 amino acids. The V end was cut by 2 bases, the J end by 0 bases, with 5 bases between. In germline, CDR1 is KGHSH, CDR2 LQKENI. The CDR3 coding sequence is TGTGCCAGCTCACCAATGAGTAGCAATCAGCCCCAGCATTTT. It translates to CASSPMSSNQPQHF. Complete variable domain (other parts from reference TRBV18 and TRBJ1-5): NAGVMQNPRHLVRRRGQEARLRCSPMKGHSHVYWYRQLPEEGLKFMVYLQKENIIDESGMPKERFSAEFPKEGPSILRIQQVVRGDSAAYFCASSPMSSNQPQHFGDGTRLSIL.

The chain combines TRBV27 with TRBJ1-2, with D perhaps matching TRBD1 (6 bases). The CDR3 is 13 amino acids. Germline values: CDR1 MNHEY, CDR2 SMNVEV (reference sequence). The V end lost 6 bases, the J end lost 7 bases, and 15 bases lay between the germline ends. In DNA form, the CDR3 reads TGTGCCAGCAGAATCGGGGGGCGGGGTGGCTACACCTTC. Its translation: CASRIGGRGGYTF.